Here is one TCR beta chain with its context. The source of the sample is a study of blood T cells in healthy people across ages. The overall study: Template switching recovered approximately one barcoded beta molecule for every two T cells.

The donors, all healthy, were Caucasians living in Russia, aged roughly 6 to 100. Trimming left V 1 base short and J 3 bases short, with 17 bases between. Germline values: CDR1 SGHAT, CDR2 FQNNGV. This CDR3 region has 17 residues. A second PCR of roughly 7 to 11 cycles used a sample-barcoded 5' primer and a J-beta primer mix. The study obtained at least 2.5 million CDR3-containing paired-end reads from every sample. TCRdb re-called the 5' RACE reads with MiXCR, one entry per CDR3 protein. The sample has 1.5 million to 2 million distinct CDR3 sequences; roughly a third are singletons. The sequence was collected from a woman aged 25 to 39 in good health. This rearrangement joins TRBV11-2 to TRBJ2-3; a weak D match, TRBD1 (6 bases). Sequences were obtained from blood. The CDR3 spells CASSLVGAQIPTDTQYF. DNA of the CDR3: TGTGCCAGCAGCTTAGTGGGGGCACAGATCCCAACAGATACGCAGTATTTT.